These T cell receptor beta chains were read from a single sample in a study of blood T cell repertoires in COVID-19. Profiled with immunoSEQ multiplex PCR; TCRdb holds only in-frame clones, not every one. The table records around 100,000 clones, 80% to 85% of them present only once. The specimen sequenced was peripheral blood. The receptors were gathered from a woman between 65 and 79 years old with acute or convalescent COVID-19. Both conserved end residues are part of each CDR3. The D gene is left open where the match is weak.

j_gene,v_gene,len,d_gene,CDR3aa
TRBJ1-2,TRBV9,15,NA,CASTPTSGINYGYTF
TRBJ2-5,TRBV10-1,13,NA,CASSESPEETQYF
TRBJ2-7,TRBV19,16,TRBD1,CASSIRVGQGSYEQYF
TRBJ1-1,TRBV7-8,14,NA,CASSWGVGNTEAFF
TRBJ1-1,TRBV5-4,15,TRBD1,CASSLAGQGVPEAFF
TRBJ2-7,TRBV7-6,13,NA,CASSRGNSYEQYF
TRBJ1-1,TRBV2,13,NA,CASSEGSVTEAFF
TRBJ2-7,TRBV5-8,14,NA,CASSLSRNIDEQYF
TRBJ2-1,TRBV6-1,17,TRBD2,CASSEAWTSGGYNEQFF
TRBJ1-2,TRBV11-2,15,NA,CASSYTSGANYGYTF
TRBJ1-5,TRBV7-8,12,NA,CASSLAERPQHF
TRBJ2-7,TRBV5-1,13,NA,CASSFDSAYEQYF
TRBJ2-7,TRBV2,13,TRBD2,CASSEGRGGKQYF
TRBJ2-3,TRBV24-1,16,NA,CATSDLRQLGTDTQYF
TRBJ2-1,TRBV3-1/TRBV3-2,14,NA,CASSNSGAYNEQFF
TRBJ2-7,TRBV27,17,NA,CASSLYPPDWSSYEQYF
TRBJ2-7,TRBV4-2,19,TRBD2,CASSQDGGSGRRTSYEQYF
TRBJ1-1,TRBV19,15,TRBD1,CAIRPPGQGAKEAFF
TRBJ2-3,TRBV24-1,15,NA,CATSDSTRTADTQYF
TRBJ2-7,TRBV11-2,17,TRBD1,CASSLRPPGQGAYEQYF
TRBJ1-1,TRBV27,16,TRBD1,CASSAGTGAFPTEAFF
TRBJ2-7,TRBV28,13,NA,CASTLDSSYEQYF
TRBJ1-2,TRBV5-1,15,NA,CASSLRVGQNYGYTF
TRBJ1-1,TRBV5-1,14,NA,CASSIPGANTEAFF
TRBJ2-2,TRBV6-5,15,TRBD1,CASSSTGGVSRELFF
TRBJ2-3,TRBV7-2,15,NA,CASSLANSNTDTQYF
TRBJ2-7,TRBV2,16,TRBD2,CASSEVSGTSGYEQYF
TRBJ1-2,TRBV7-8,13,TRBD1,CASTEGQGYGYTF
TRBJ2-4,TRBV5-1,15,TRBD1,CASAGTGDGENIQYF
TRBJ2-5,TRBV19,15,TRBD2,CASSMGLAGQETQYF
TRBJ1-4,TRBV18,16,NA,CASSPGRVGTNEKLFF
TRBJ1-6,TRBV7-2,15,TRBD1,CASSYFGTGDSPLHF
TRBJ1-3,TRBV15,18,TRBD1,CATSRDRAGGFSGNTIYF
TRBJ2-3,TRBV5-1,12,NA,CASSDSRDTQYF
TRBJ2-7,TRBV7-2,13,NA,CASSLSPTYEQYF
TRBJ2-7,TRBV27,16,NA,CASSLLPQGSILGQYF
TRBJ2-1,TRBV7-8,13,NA,CASSLGVRDEQFF
TRBJ1-1,TRBV2,16,NA,CASSFLQGPLNTEAFF
TRBJ2-7,TRBV10-1,13,NA,CASGSSGSYEQYF
TRBJ1-1,TRBV6-5,14,NA,CASKEWEVNTEAFF
TRBJ1-2,TRBV6-5,15,NA,CASRSPGGAIYGYTF
TRBJ1-2,TRBV27,16,NA,CASSLSMAGSSYGYTF
TRBJ2-6,TRBV30,14,NA,CAWSAGAGANVLTF
TRBJ2-5,TRBV6-1,16,NA,CASSEQGSLRGETQYF
TRBJ2-7,TRBV5-4,15,NA,CASSLGGGRGYEQYF
TRBJ2-7,TRBV29-1,13,TRBD2,CSVATSGAYEQYF